This T cell receptor beta chain was sequenced for a study of blood T cells in healthy people across ages. The authors ran a second PCR of about 7 to 12 cycles using a sample-barcoded 5' primer and a J-beta primer mix. TCRdb reprocessed the 5' RACE reads via MiXCR and lists one record per CDR3 protein. The sample has around 970,000 distinct CDR3 sequences; roughly 51% are singletons. The sample was blood. This sequence originates from a woman aged 60-70 years in good health.

The CDR3 DNA reads TGTGCCAGCAGGAACCCAGCGGGAGGGACCGGGGAGCTGTTTTTT. Protein product: CASRNPAGGTGELFF. V gene TRBV7-2 combines with J gene TRBJ2-2; 10 bases match TRBD2. The CDR3 has 15 amino acids. V gave up 6 bases and J gave up 5 bases; unmatched junction bases: 6. CDR1 and CDR2 from the germline V gene are SGHTA and FQGNSA.